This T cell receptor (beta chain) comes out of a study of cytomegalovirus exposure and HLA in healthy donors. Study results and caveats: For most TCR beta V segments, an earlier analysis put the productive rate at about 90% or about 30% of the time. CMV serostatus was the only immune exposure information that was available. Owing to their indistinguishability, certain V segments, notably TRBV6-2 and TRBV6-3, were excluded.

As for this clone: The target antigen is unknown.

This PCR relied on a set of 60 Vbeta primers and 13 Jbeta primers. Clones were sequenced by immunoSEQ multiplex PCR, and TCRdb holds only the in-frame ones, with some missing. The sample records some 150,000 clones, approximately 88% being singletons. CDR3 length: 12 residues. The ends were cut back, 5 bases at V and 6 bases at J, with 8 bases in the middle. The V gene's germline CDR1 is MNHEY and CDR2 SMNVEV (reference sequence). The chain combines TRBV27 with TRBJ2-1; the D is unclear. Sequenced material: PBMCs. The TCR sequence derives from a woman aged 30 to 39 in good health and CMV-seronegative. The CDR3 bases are TGTGCCAGCAGTGCCGCGTCCAATGAGCAGTTCTTC. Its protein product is CASSAASNEQFF.